These 8 T cell receptor beta chains were sequenced from one sample in a study of shared clonotypes between healthy human individuals. Profiling relied on immunoSEQ multiplex PCR, and the TCRdb table lists in-frame clones only, not all of them. This sample has about 2.1 million clones; about 93% occur once, and the top ten carry 1.5% to 2%. The naive CD8 fraction comprised CD45RO-negative cells positively selected for CCR7 and excluded terminally differentiated effector memory CD45RA+ cells. The sequenced sample was naive CD8+ T cells from PBMCs. These receptors were obtained from a man between 18 and 29 years old in good health. Some clones in this sample may be carry-over from other donors' samples.

V and J are TRBV4-1 and TRBJ1-4, with TRBD1 as a possible D gene (6 bases). CDR3 length equals 14 residues. Germline assignment: CDR1 MGHRA and CDR2 YSYEKL. Trimming removed 3 bases from V and 12 bases from J, with 17 bases in between. The CDR3: CASSHGQGKGELFF. CDR3 in DNA: TGCGCCAGCAGCCATGGCCAGGGAAAGGGGGAACTGTTTTTT.

The chain recombines TRBV29-1 with TRBJ2-5; 8 bases match TRBD2. V lost 4 bases to trimming and J lost 5 bases; unmatched junction nucleotides: 9. This CDR3 contains 14 residues. Germline values: CDR1 SQVTM, CDR2 ANQGSEA. CDR3 amino acids: CSVVMREASETQYF. DNA of the CDR3: TGCAGCGTTGTAATGCGGGAGGCATCGGAGACCCAGTACTTC. Full variable domain (missing parts from reference TRBV29-1 and TRBJ2-5): SAVISQKPSRDICQRGTSLTIQCQVDSQVTMMFWYRQQPGQSLTLIATANQGSEATYESGFVIDKFPISRPNLTFSTLTVSNMSPEDSSIYLCSVVMREASETQYFGPGTRLLVL.

This clone was detected only once. The sample carries other DNA sequences with the same CDR3. The chain recombines TRBV5-1 with TRBJ2-7; TRBD1 might be the D (5 bases). V was shortened by 0 bases and J by 3 bases, with 10 bases between the two germline ends. CDR1 and CDR2 from the germline V gene are SGHRS and YFSETQ. The CDR3 consists of 14 residues. The CDR3 is CASSLGTGGYEQYF. DNA of the CDR3: TGCGCCAGCAGCTTGGGCACAGGCGGCTACGAGCAGTACTTC.

The genes are TRBV25-1 and TRBJ2-1; TRBD2 matches 15 bases. Germline values: CDR1 MGHDK, CDR2 SYGVNS. The CDR3 has 18 amino acids. V was pared by 5 bases and J by 2 bases, with 7 bases of the junction left unmatched. The CDR3 coding sequence is TGTGCCAGCAGTTCTTACGGACTAGCGGGAGGGCCCTACAATGAGCAGTTCTTC. This sequence encodes CASSSYGLAGGPYNEQFF.

This clone was found once. V is TRBV20-1 and J is TRBJ2-7; D possibly matches TRBD1 or TRBD2 (5 bases each). Deletions cut 3 bases from V and 7 bases from J, with 7 bases between. Per the germline V gene, CDR1 is DFQATT and CDR2 is SNEGSKA (reference sequence). This CDR3 has 10 residues. The CDR3 spells CSASGGEQYF. CDR3 DNA: TGCAGTGCTAGTGGGGGAGAGCAGTACTTC.

The V call is TRBV6-1, the J call TRBJ2-7; the D is unclear. The CDR3 runs to 12 residues. The germline V gene has CDR1 MNHNS and CDR2 SASEGT. Trimming stripped 6 bases from V and 2 bases from J, with 8 bases between. Written as DNA, the CDR3 is TGTGCCAGCAGCCAGATTACCTACGAGCAGTACTTC. Encoded protein: CASSQITYEQYF.

CDR3 bases: TGTGCCAGCAAAACCGGGACAGGGGCCTACGAGCAGTACTTC. Protein: CASKTGTGAYEQYF. The rearrangement links TRBV27 to TRBJ2-7, with TRBD1 matching 10 bases. Per germline, CDR1 MNHEY and CDR2 SMNVEV (reference sequence). V was pared by 7 bases and J by 2 bases, with 5 bases of the junction left unmatched. The CDR3 covers 14 residues.

The chain joins TRBV11-2 to TRBJ2-3, with D uncertain. CDR1 and CDR2 (germline): SGHAT, FQNNGV. The CDR3 has 14 residues. With 5 bases removed from V and 4 bases from J, the gap between germline ends came to 13 bases. The CDR3 region is CASSPPNVPDTQYF. The CDR3, as DNA: TGTGCCAGCAGCCCCCCGAATGTCCCAGATACGCAGTATTTT.